One and the same sample provided the 31 T cell receptor beta chains below, sequenced in a study of shared clonotypes between healthy human individuals (TCRdb year 2020). To prepare the library, the immunoSEQ multiplex PCR assay was applied. Not all clones reach the TCRdb copy of this immuneACCESS table, which keeps in-frame sequences only. Checked studies attribute under half of the gap to unresolved V genes and leave the rest unexplained. This sample is represented by roughly 1,500,000 clones; approximately 98.5% of them were singletons. The ten largest clonotypes hold approximately 0.38% of the sample. Material: naive CD4+ T cells sorted from blood. The cell subset or site tag for this specimen amounts to: CD45RA+ positively selected. Receptors were obtained from a man aged 25 to 40 in good health.

This chain connects TRBV19 to TRBJ1-5, with D unclear. Germline CDR1 LNHDA, CDR2 SQIVND (reference sequence). V lost 2 bases and J lost 2, with 16 bases in between. This CDR3 has 17 amino acids. This chain's CDR3 is CASSISQGLGGNQPQHF. The CDR3 DNA is TGTGCCAGTAGTATAAGTCAAGGCCTCGGGGGCAATCAGCCCCAGCATTTT.

This chain joins TRBV4-2 and TRBJ2-2, with D perhaps given as TRBD1 or TRBD2 (6 bases each). Trimming cost V 4 bases and J 6 bases, with 21 bases left between them. Germline V gene data show CDR1 as LGHNA and CDR2 as YNFKEQ. The CDR3 has 17 residues. The CDR3: CASSPGAGATTAGELFF. The CDR3 DNA sequence: TGTGCCAGCAGCCCGGGGGCCGGGGCGACTACTGCCGGGGAGCTGTTTTTT.

The V gene is TRBV9, the J gene TRBJ2-1; D might be TRBD2 (5 bases). V was trimmed by 1 base and J by 4 bases, leaving 15 bases between them. The CDR3 sequence is 16 residues long. The germline V gene encodes CDR1 SGDLS and CDR2 YYNGEE. The CDR3 sequence: CASSVSSSREYNEQFF. CDR3 nucleotides: TGTGCCAGCAGCGTATCATCTAGCAGAGAGTACAATGAGCAGTTCTTC.

The chain combines TRBV9 with TRBJ2-7, with 8 bases matching TRBD1. Unmatched junction bases numbered 5, after V lost 0 bases and J lost 3 bases. CDR1 SGDLS and CDR2 YYNGEE come from the germline V gene. The CDR3 has 15 amino acids. The CDR3 DNA reads TGTGCCAGCAGCGTAGAGGACGGACAGGGCTACGAGCAGTACTTC. It translates to CASSVEDGQGYEQYF.

This chain joins TRBV6-1 and TRBJ2-7; tentatively, D is TRBD2 (5 bases). V was pared by 5 bases and J by 2 bases, with 13 bases between. Germline CDR1 and CDR2: MNHNS and SASEGT. The CDR3 has 14 residues. CDR3 residues: CASSILTTTYEQYF. In DNA form, the CDR3 reads TGTGCCAGCAGTATATTGACGACTACCTACGAGCAGTACTTC.

The genes are TRBV27 and TRBJ1-1; D might be TRBD1 (6 bases). Per germline, CDR1 MNHEY and CDR2 SMNVEV (reference sequence). The CDR3 totals 14 residues. Trimming left V 7 bases short and J 2 bases short, with 14 bases between. CDR3 sequence reads: CASTPGQYNTEAFF. CDR3 in DNA: TGTGCCAGCACCCCGGGACAATATAACACTGAAGCTTTCTTT.

The V call is TRBV27, the J call TRBJ1-2, with 8 bases matching TRBD1. Germline CDR1 reads MNHEY; CDR2 reads SMNVEV (reference sequence). Losses at the gene ends were 4 bases for V and 2 bases for J; bases not matched to a gene: 6. The length of the CDR3 is 15 residues. CDR3 loop: CASSYTGGVNYGYTF. CDR3 sequence (DNA): TGTGCCAGCAGTTACACAGGGGGGGTCAACTATGGCTACACCTTC.

V usage is TRBV10-1 and J usage is TRBJ2-1, with D maybe TRBD2 (5 bases). CDR3 length equals 15 residues. Germline lookup yields CDR1 WNHNN and CDR2 SYGVQD (reference sequence). V lost 0 bases and J lost 3, with 9 bases in between. The CDR3 loop reads CASSESRAGYNEQFF. The DNA of the CDR3 is TGCGCCAGCAGTGAGTCACGGGCGGGCTACAATGAGCAGTTCTTC.

With regard to this clone: One end of the junction is discordant with germline, which a read error may explain. V gene TRBV11-2 combines with J gene TRBJ2-2, with TRBD2 identical over 14 bases. The germline V gene has CDR1 SGHAT and CDR2 FQNNGV. The CDR3 consists of 18 residues. CDR3 sequence reads: CACRPSGTSGSGAGELFF. For the CDR3, the DNA is TGTGCCTGCAGACCTTCCGGGACTAGCGGGAGTGGCGCCGGGGAGCTGTTTTTT.

The V call is TRBV2, the J call TRBJ1-3; D remains unclear. Trimming pared 4 bases from V and 10 bases from J, leaving 11 bases between. The CDR3 has 12 amino acids. Germline CDR1 reads SNHLY; CDR2 reads FYNNEI. CDR3 bases: TGTGCCAGCAGTGCGGATCGACCTACCATATATTTT. The encoded protein is CASSADRPTIYF.

The chain joins TRBV6-5 to TRBJ1-2; 9 bases fit TRBD1. This CDR3 has 14 residues. Germline CDR1 MNHEY, CDR2 SVGAGI. J was trimmed by 4 bases and V by 4 bases; bases with no gene match: 4. The CDR3, as DNA: TGTGCCAGCAGTTCACCGGGACAGGGCTATGGCTACACCTTC. Its translation is CASSSPGQGYGYTF.

The chain recombines TRBV7-6 with TRBJ1-3, with D hard to call. Trimming cost V 3 bases and J 0 bases, with 12 bases left between them. Germline V CDR1 and CDR2: SGHVS, FNYEAQ. The CDR3 is 16 residues long. CDR3 sequence: CASSFSGVVSGNTIYF. As DNA, the CDR3 is TGTGCCAGCAGCTTCTCCGGAGTTGTCTCTGGAAACACCATATATTTT.

CDR3 sequence reads: CASSQEAGGRSNQPQHF. The DNA of the CDR3 is TGCGCCAGCAGCCAAGAAGCAGGGGGAAGGAGCAATCAGCCCCAGCATTTT. The chain links TRBV4-1 to TRBJ1-5; 7 bases are shared with TRBD1. CDR3 length: 17 residues. J was trimmed by 1 base and V by 0 bases; bases with no gene match: 6. Germline CDR1 and CDR2: MGHRA and YSYEKL.

The chain recombines TRBV2 with TRBJ1-2, with TRBD1 matching over 7 bases. The CDR3 is 15 amino acids. J lost 4 bases, V lost 1 base, and 6 bases had no gene match. Germline-derived CDR1 and CDR2 are SNHLY and FYNNEI. The CDR3 loop reads CASSEDRGVGYGYTF. CDR3 nucleotide sequence: TGTGCCAGCAGTGAAGACAGGGGAGTCGGCTATGGCTACACCTTC.

The J gene is TRBJ2-1, the V gene TRBV5-1; 7 nucleotides agree with TRBD1. In germline, CDR1 is SGHRS, CDR2 YFSETQ. The CDR3 covers 18 residues. The J segment lost 3 bases and the V segment lost 0 bases, leaving 12 bases of the junction unmatched. The CDR3 nucleotides are TGCGCCAGCAGCTTGGGAAACAACCGGGGACAGAACTACAATGAGCAGTTCTTC. Its translation is CASSLGNNRGQNYNEQFF. Full variable domain (rest looked up from reference TRBV5-1 and TRBJ2-1): KAGVTQTPRYLIKTRGQQVTLSCSPISGHRSVSWYQQTPGQGLQFLFEYFSETQRNKGNFPGRFSGRQFSNSRSEMNVSTLELGDSALYLCASSLGNNRGQNYNEQFFGPGTRLTVL.

This clone was found once. The chain has TRBV5-4 and TRBJ2-5; D perhaps matches TRBD2 (7 bases). Germline assignment: CDR1 SGHNT and CDR2 YYREEE (reference sequence). CDR3 length: 15 residues. V lost 3 bases to trimming and J lost 5 bases, with 17 bases between them. The CDR3 DNA follows: TGTGCCAGCAGCTCCCGACAGGCCGGGGGGGAGACCCAGTACTTC. It is translated as CASSSRQAGGETQYF.

The V call is TRBV6-5, the J call TRBJ2-6; D may be TRBD2 (5 bases). V dropped 5 bases and J dropped 12 bases, with 14 bases sitting between them. Germline CDR1 and CDR2: MNHEY and SVGAGI. The CDR3 sequence is 13 residues long. Here the CDR3 DNA reads TGTGCCAGCAGTGTTGGACTGAGCGGCGTCCTGACTTTC. Amino acids: CASSVGLSGVLTF.

The V call is TRBV6-6, the J call TRBJ2-7; D gene unclear. CDR1 is MNHNY, CDR2 SVGAGI, per germline (reference sequence). CDR3 length: 12 residues. Trimming took off 2 bases at V and 6 bases at J, with 8 bases between the two ends. CDR3 protein: CASSYSRSEQYF. DNA for the CDR3: TGTGCCAGCAGTTACAGCCGGTCCGAGCAGTACTTC.

This chain links TRBV27 with TRBJ1-2; TRBD1 is a possible D gene (5 bases). V was shortened by 6 bases and J by 5 bases, with 19 bases between the two germline ends. Germline CDR1 reads MNHEY; CDR2 reads SMNVEV (reference sequence). The CDR3 covers 15 residues. The CDR3 coding sequence is TGTGCCAGCAGCCTACGGAGTGGCAGGGAGTATGGCTACACCTTC. It is translated as CASSLRSGREYGYTF.

DNA of the CDR3: TGTGCCAGCAGTGACCTAGGGGGACTAGCGGAAGGGAATGAGCAGTTCTTC. The encoded protein is CASSDLGGLAEGNEQFF. J is TRBJ2-1 and V is TRBV25-1; TRBD2 matches 11 bases. In germline, CDR1 is MGHDK, CDR2 SYGVNS. The CDR3 covers 17 residues. V lost 3 bases, J lost 7 bases, and 11 bases stayed unmatched.

This rearrangement joins TRBV5-1 to TRBJ1-5; maybe TRBD1 (6 bases). V was cut by 4 bases and J by 5 bases, with 16 bases left in between. CDR1 is SGHRS and CDR2 is YFSETQ in the germline V gene. The CDR3 sequence is 15 residues long. CDR3 region: CASSPGGGYHQPQHF. CDR3 nucleotide sequence: TGCGCCAGCAGCCCCGGAGGGGGTTATCATCAGCCCCAGCATTTT.

This chain links TRBV7-9 with TRBJ1-1, with D hard to call. This CDR3 is built from 11 residues. V was pared by 1 base and J by 9 bases, with 6 bases between. Per the germline V gene, CDR1 is SEHNR and CDR2 is FQNEAQ (reference sequence). In DNA form, the CDR3 reads TGTGCCAGCAGCTTAGGAAGGAAAGCTTTCTTT. This encodes CASSLGRKAFF. Full variable domain (outside the CDR3, taken from reference TRBV7-9 and TRBJ1-1): DTGVSQNPRHKITKRGQNVTFRCDPISEHNRLYWYRQTLGQGPEFLTYFQNEAQLEKSRLLSDRFSAERPKGSFSTLEIQRTEQGDSAMYLCASSLGRKAFFGQGTRLTVV.

The chain employs TRBV27 and TRBJ2-1; the D is unclear. The CDR3 is 12 amino acids. CDR1 and CDR2 (germline): MNHEY, SMNVEV (reference sequence). The germline V and J ends were trimmed by 5 bases and 7 bases, with 9 bases remaining between them. The CDR3 spells CASSLLRNEQFF. The DNA for the CDR3 is TGTGCCAGCAGTCTCCTGCGAAATGAGCAGTTCTTC.

The table lists this clone with a count of one. The chain links TRBV27 to TRBJ2-1, with 13 bases lining up with TRBD2. Germline CDR1 is MNHEY and CDR2 is SMNVEV (reference sequence). This CDR3 contains 16 residues. The trim removed 5 bases at V and 7 bases at J, leaving 8 bases unmatched. CDR3 in DNA: TGTGCCAGCAGTGCATACACTAGCGGGAGGGTGAATGAGCAGTTCTTC. Translating gives CASSAYTSGRVNEQFF.

This rearrangement joins TRBV5-6 to TRBJ2-3, with TRBD2 matching 9 bases. Trimming cost V 2 bases and J 2 bases; bases outside gene matches: 6. The CDR3 spans 16 residues. CDR1 and CDR2 (germline): SGHDT, YYEEEE. DNA of the CDR3: TGTGCCAGCAGCTTAATAGCGGGAGTCCTCACAGATACGCAGTATTTT. Translating it yields CASSLIAGVLTDTQYF.

The V gene is TRBV5-6, the J gene TRBJ1-1; TRBD1 might be the D (5 bases). Germline-derived CDR1 and CDR2 are SGHDT and YYEEEE. V lost 1 base and J 7 bases, leaving 17 bases between the germline ends. This CDR3 has 15 amino acids. Here the CDR3 reads CASSLIHRPKGEAFF. The CDR3 bases are TGTGCCAGCAGCTTGATACACAGGCCTAAGGGTGAAGCTTTCTTT.

The V and J genes are TRBV5-6 and TRBJ2-1; 13 bases are shared with TRBD2. This CDR3 is built from 15 residues. The ends lost 5 bases at V and 7 bases at J; junction bases unmatched: 6. The germline gives CDR1 SGHDT, CDR2 YYEEEE. The CDR3 protein is CASRLAGGPGNEQFF. The CDR3 region has the DNA TGTGCCAGCAGACTAGCGGGAGGGCCGGGGAATGAGCAGTTCTTC.

The chain carries TRBV2 and TRBJ2-2; D gene unclear. V gave up 5 bases and J gave up 2 bases, with 9 bases separating them. The CDR3 is 14 residues long. Germline lookup yields CDR1 SNHLY and CDR2 FYNNEI. This CDR3 is CASSLTINTGELFF. The DNA for the CDR3 is TGTGCCAGCAGTCTGACGATTAACACCGGGGAGCTGTTTTTT.

The rearrangement uses TRBV27 and TRBJ2-7, with D unresolved. CDR1 and CDR2 from the germline V gene are MNHEY and SMNVEV (reference sequence). The V gene lost 6 bases and the J gene lost 3 bases, with 18 bases spanning the gap. This CDR3 has 15 amino acids. The CDR3 nucleotides are TGTGCCAGCAGCACCGTGGGCCAGGCGTACTACGAGCAGTACTTC. It translates to CASSTVGQAYYEQYF.

This rearrangement joins TRBV7-3 to TRBJ2-1, with 7 bases identical to TRBD2. This CDR3 contains 15 residues. The germline V gene has CDR1 SGHTA and CDR2 FQGTGA. Germline trimming cut 5 bases from V and 0 bases from J; bases unmatched to any gene: 4. CDR3 region: CASSQAGSSYNEQFF. In DNA, the CDR3 is TGTGCCAGCAGCCAAGCGGGAAGCTCCTACAATGAGCAGTTCTTC.

The J gene is TRBJ2-7, the V gene TRBV5-6; a weak D match, TRBD1 (5 bases). The CDR3 consists of 15 residues. The V end was cut by 4 bases, the J end by 3 bases, with 17 bases between. Per germline, CDR1 SGHDT and CDR2 YYEEEE. In DNA form, the CDR3 reads TGTGCCAGCAGCCCTCGCCCTGGACAAGGCTACGAGCAGTACTTC. Amino acids: CASSPRPGQGYEQYF.